What follows is one T cell receptor (beta chain) and its context. A read error may account for a junction end that differs from germline. This sample is part of a study of blood T cell repertoires in COVID-19. Across the study: Samples came from the United States, Italy and Spain, spanning acute and convalescent COVID-19. Sample material is recorded as cDNA or gDNA derived from T cells, B-cell-depleted T cells, or PBMCs.

Original analysis: It was from reference gene primer amplification that nucleated cell counts were estimated. Using immunoSEQ multiplex PCR, the repertoire was profiled, and TCRdb retains in-frame clones only, with some absent. The D gene and trimming were derived from the DNA, and the V and J assignments and clone size from that table. In the table there are fewer than 300,000 clones, approximately 89% of which are singletons. CDR1 and CDR2 from the germline V gene are MDHEN and SYDVKM. This CDR3 region has 12 residues. This chain connects TRBV28 to TRBJ1-2; a weak D match, TRBD1 (6 bases). Specimen: peripheral blood. The TCR comes from a woman in her forties or fifties with acute or convalescent COVID-19. As DNA, the CDR3 is TGTGCCAGCAGTTCACATGGTATCGAACAGGGCTTC. Its protein is CASSSHGIEQGF.